Ten or more counts support the clone carrying this T cell receptor beta chain. Its antigen is unidentified. CDR3 length equals 15 residues. V shed 10 bases and J 3 bases; nucleotides not matched to a gene: 11. CDR1 is LNHDA and CDR2 is SQIVND in the germline V gene (reference sequence). This entry belongs to a study of T-cell reconstitution after alpha-beta-depleted transplantation in children. This sample's TCRbeta library carried unique molecular identifier barcodes. TCRdb processed the PCR reads anew with MiXCR; each CDR3 protein has one entry. The table shows about 200,000 distinct CDR3 sequences, with approximately 7% occurring only once. Overall study findings and caveats: Certain patients had high TCRbeta diversity at day 60, and it came from recipient T cells and thymic progenitors that survived. It was newly produced T cells that mostly accounted for T-cell counts and diversity one year after transplant. Several hundred expanded graft clones reportedly gave rise to the alpha-beta T cells present about two months after transplant.

The chain carries TRBV19 and TRBJ2-1, with 8 bases identical to TRBD2. Source: PBMCs, taken before TCRalphabeta/CD19-depleted stem cell transplant. This TCR derives from a boy between 2 and 10 years old with acute lymphoblastic leukemia, due to receive a stem cell transplant. CDR3 loop: CATNQGSGNYNEQFF. Written as DNA, the CDR3 is TGTGCCACCAACCAAGGTAGCGGGAACTACAATGAGCAGTTCTTC.